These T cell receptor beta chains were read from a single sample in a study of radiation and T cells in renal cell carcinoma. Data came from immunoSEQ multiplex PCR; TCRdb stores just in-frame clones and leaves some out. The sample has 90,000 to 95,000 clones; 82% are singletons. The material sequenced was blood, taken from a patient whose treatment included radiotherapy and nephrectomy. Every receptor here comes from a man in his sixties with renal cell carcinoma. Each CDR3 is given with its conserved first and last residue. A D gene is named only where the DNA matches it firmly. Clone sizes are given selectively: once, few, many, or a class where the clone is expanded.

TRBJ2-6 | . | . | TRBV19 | CASSTSEGAGANVLTF | TGTGCCAGTAGCACCTCCGAAGGGGCTGGGGCCAACGTCCTGACTTTC
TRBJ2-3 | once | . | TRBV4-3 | CASSQEASGDTQYF | TGCGCCAGCAGCCAAGAAGCATCTGGGGATACGCAGTATTTT
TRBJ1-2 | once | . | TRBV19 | CASSSRRKNYGYTF | TGTGCCAGTAGTAGCAGACGGAAGAACTATGGCTACACCTTC
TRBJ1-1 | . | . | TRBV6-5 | CASSYDRTEAFF | TGTGCCAGCAGTTACGATCGAACTGAAGCTTTCTTT
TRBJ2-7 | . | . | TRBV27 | CATRPPGTYEQYF | TGTGCCACCCGCCCCCCGGGGACCTACGAGCAGTACTTC
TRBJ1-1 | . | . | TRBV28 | CASGHTEAFF | TGTGCCAGCGGGCACACTGAAGCTTTCTTT
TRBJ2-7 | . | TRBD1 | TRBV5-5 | CASSVDWDSYEQYF | TGTGCCAGCAGCGTTGACTGGGACAGCTACGAGCAGTACTTC
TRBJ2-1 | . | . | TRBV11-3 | CASRAQGRAEQFF | TGTGCCAGCAGAGCTCAGGGGCGCGCTGAGCAGTTCTTC
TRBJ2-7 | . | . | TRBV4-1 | CASSQEGMGSQEQYF | TGCGCCAGCAGCCAAGAGGGCATGGGGTCGCAGGAGCAGTACTTC
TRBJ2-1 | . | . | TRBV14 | CASSPHGGGWNNEQFF | TGTGCCAGCAGTCCCCATGGAGGGGGCTGGAACAATGAGCAGTTCTTC
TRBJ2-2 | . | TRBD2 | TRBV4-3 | CASRPFSGRGSGELFF | TGCGCCAGCAGGCCTTTTAGCGGGAGGGGATCCGGGGAGCTGTTTTTT
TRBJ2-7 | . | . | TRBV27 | CASSETVSSYEQYF | TGTGCCAGCAGTGAGACCGTTAGCTCCTACGAGCAGTACTTC
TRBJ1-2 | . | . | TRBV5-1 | CASSLGGIYYGYTF | TGTGCCAGCAGCTTGGGCGGGATTTACTATGGCTACACCTTC
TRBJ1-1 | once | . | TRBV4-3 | CASSQSLNTEAFF | TGCGCCAGCAGCCAAAGTCTGAACACTGAAGCTTTCTTT
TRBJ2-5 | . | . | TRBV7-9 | CASSLLSGLGTQYF | TGTGCCAGCAGCTTACTGTCGGGACTGGGGACCCAGTACTTC
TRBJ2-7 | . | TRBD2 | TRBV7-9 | CASSFGGGAYEQYF | TGTGCCAGCAGCTTCGGTGGGGGGGCCTACGAGCAGTACTTC
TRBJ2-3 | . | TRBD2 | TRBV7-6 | CASSLGLAGEYGTDTQYF | TGTGCCAGCAGCTTAGGACTAGCGGGAGAGTATGGCACAGATACGCAGTATTTT
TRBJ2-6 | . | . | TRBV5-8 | CASSLVVGPSSGANVLTF | TGTGCCAGCAGCTTGGTGGTAGGGCCGAGCTCTGGGGCCAACGTCCTGACTTTC
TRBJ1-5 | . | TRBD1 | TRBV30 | CAWSATGGGGQPQHF | TGTGCCTGGAGTGCGACAGGGGGCGGCGGACAGCCCCAGCATTTT
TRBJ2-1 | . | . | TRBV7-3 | CASSLRGGGYNEQFF | TGTGCCAGCAGCTTAAGGGGAGGGGGCTACAATGAGCAGTTCTTC
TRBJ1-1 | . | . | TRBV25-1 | CASSEYGQITEAFF | TGTGCCAGCAGTGAATATGGCCAGATAACTGAAGCTTTCTTT
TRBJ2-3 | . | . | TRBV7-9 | CASSSLTSGKRYTQYF | TGTGCCAGCAGCTCGCTAACTAGTGGGAAAAGGTATACGCAGTATTTT
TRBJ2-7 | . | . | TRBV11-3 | CASSWGAQGEQYF | TGTGCCAGCAGCTGGGGGGCCCAGGGCGAGCAGTACTTC
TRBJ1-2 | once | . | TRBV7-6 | CASSFGGRNNYGYTF | TGTGCCAGCAGCTTCGGGGGACGGAACAACTATGGCTACACCTTC
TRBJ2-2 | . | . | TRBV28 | CASRFYDTGELFF | TGTGCCAGCAGGTTCTACGACACCGGGGAGCTGTTTTTT
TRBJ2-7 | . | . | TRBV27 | CASSRRGGAEQYF | TGTGCCAGCAGTCGGAGGGGAGGAGCCGAGCAGTACTTC